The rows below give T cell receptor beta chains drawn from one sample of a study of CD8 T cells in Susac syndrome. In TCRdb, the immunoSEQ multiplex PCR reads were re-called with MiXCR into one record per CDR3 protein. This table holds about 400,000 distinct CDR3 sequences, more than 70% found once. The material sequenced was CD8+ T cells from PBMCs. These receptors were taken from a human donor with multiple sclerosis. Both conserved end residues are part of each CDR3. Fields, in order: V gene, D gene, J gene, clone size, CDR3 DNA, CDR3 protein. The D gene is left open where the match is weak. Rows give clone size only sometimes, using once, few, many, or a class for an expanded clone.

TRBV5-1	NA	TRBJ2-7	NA	TGCGCCAGCAGCTTGGAACGGATCTACGAGCAGTACTTC	CASSLERIYEQYF
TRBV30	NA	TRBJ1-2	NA	TGTGCCTGGAGTGGGACCCACGGGTACTATGGCTACACCTTC	CAWSGTHGYYGYTF
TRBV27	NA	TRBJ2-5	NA	TGTGCCAGCAGTCCGCCAGGGGTAGGAGAGACCCAGTACTTC	CASSPPGVGETQYF
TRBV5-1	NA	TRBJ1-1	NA	TGCGCCAGCAGAGAAATTATGAACACTGAAGCTTTCTTT	CASREIMNTEAFF
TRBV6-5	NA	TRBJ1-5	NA	TGTGCCAGCAGTTACTCGAATTTGGGGGATCAGCCCCAGCATTTT	CASSYSNLGDQPQHF
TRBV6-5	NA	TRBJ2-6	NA	TGTGCCAGCAGTTATTCGGGGCGTGGGGCCAACGTCCTGACTTTC	CASSYSGRGANVLTF
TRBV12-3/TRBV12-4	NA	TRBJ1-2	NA	TGTGCCAGCAGTTTGGGAGATTTTAACTATGGCTACACCTTC	CASSLGDFNYGYTF
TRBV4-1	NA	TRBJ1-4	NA	TGCGCCAGCAGCCAAACTGACTTAATTAATGAAAAACTGTTTTTT	CASSQTDLINEKLFF
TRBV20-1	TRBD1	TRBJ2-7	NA	TGCAGTGCACGCCCCGGGACAGGGTACTACGAGCAGTACTTC	CSARPGTGYYEQYF
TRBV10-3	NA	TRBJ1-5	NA	TGTGCCATCAGTGAGTCGAGTCCAGATCAGCCCCAGCATTTT	CAISESSPDQPQHF
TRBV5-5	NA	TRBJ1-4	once	TGTGCCAGCAGCCCCGAGAACAGCGCAACTAATGAAAAACTGTTTTTT	CASSPENSATNEKLFF
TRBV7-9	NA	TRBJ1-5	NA	TGTGCCAGCAGCTTATGGGACGGAGGGGGTTATAGCAATCAGCCCCAGCATTTT	CASSLWDGGGYSNQPQHF
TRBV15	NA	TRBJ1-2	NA	TGTGCCACCAGCGCCGGGGATGGGCCCGGCTATGGCTACACCTTC	CATSAGDGPGYGYTF
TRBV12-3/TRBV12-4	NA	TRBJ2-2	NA	TGTGCCAGCAGTCAGATGACAGGCGGGGAGCTGTTTTTT	CASSQMTGGELFF
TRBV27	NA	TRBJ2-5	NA	TGTGCCAGCAGTCCCCTCCAGGCCACGGAGACCCAGTACTTC	CASSPLQATETQYF
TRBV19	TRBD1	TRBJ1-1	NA	TGTGCCAGTAGTATAGGAGGGGGCCCTGAAGCTTTCTTT	CASSIGGGPEAFF
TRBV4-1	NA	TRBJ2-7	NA	TGCGCCAGCAGCCAAGGAGCCAGGAACTACGAGCAGTACTTC	CASSQGARNYEQYF
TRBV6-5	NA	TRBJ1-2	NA	TGTGCCAGCAGTTACGGCAGTTACATGGGAGGCTACACCTTC	CASSYGSYMGGYTF
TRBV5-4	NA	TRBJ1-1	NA	TGTGCCAGCAGCTTGGAGGGGGGGCGCACTGAAGCTTTCTTT	CASSLEGGRTEAFF
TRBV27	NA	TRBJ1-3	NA	TGTGCCACCTCGACGGCCTCCTCTGGAAACACCATATATTTT	CATSTASSGNTIYF
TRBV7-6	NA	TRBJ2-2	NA	TGTGCCAGCAGCTTAGACCCACTAGCCAGCACCGGGGAGCTGTTTTTT	CASSLDPLASTGELFF
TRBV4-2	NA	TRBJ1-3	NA	TGTGCCAGCAGCCAAGCTTACCGGACAGCCGATGGAAACACCATATATTTT	CASSQAYRTADGNTIYF
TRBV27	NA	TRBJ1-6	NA	TGTGCCAGCAGTTTATCATCAGGATCACTATCTTCACCCCTCCACTTT	CASSLSSGSLSSPLHF
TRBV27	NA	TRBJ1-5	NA	TGTGCCAGCAGTCCCTTCCAGAATAGCAATCAGCCCCAGCATTTT	CASSPFQNSNQPQHF
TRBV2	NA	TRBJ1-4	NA	TGTGCCAGCAGTGAAAAAGGACAGCCTAATGAAAAACTGTTTTTT	CASSEKGQPNEKLFF
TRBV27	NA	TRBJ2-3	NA	TGTGCCAGCAGTTTATATTCCACGACTCGCACAGATACGCAGTATTTT	CASSLYSTTRTDTQYF
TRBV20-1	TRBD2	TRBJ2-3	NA	TGCAGTGCTAGAGGTGAGCGGGAAGCCACAGATACGCAGTATTTT	CSARGEREATDTQYF
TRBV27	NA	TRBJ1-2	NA	TGTGCCAGCAGTTTATCGGGGCAGGGAGACGGCTATGGCTACACCTTC	CASSLSGQGDGYGYTF
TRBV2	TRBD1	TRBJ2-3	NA	TGTGCCAGCAGTGAAACAGGGGGCCTTACTATTTACACAGATACGCAGTATTTT	CASSETGGLTIYTDTQYF
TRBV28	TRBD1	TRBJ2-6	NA	TGTGCCAGCAGTACACCGGGACAGGGGGCGGACGGGGCCAACGTCCTGACTTTC	CASSTPGQGADGANVLTF
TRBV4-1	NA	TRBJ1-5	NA	TGCGCCAGCAGCCCAGAGAGACAGGCGGTGGGGCAGCCCCAGCATTTT	CASSPERQAVGQPQHF